The 30 T cell receptor beta chains below all came from one sample that was sequenced in a study of shared clonotypes between healthy human individuals. Only in-frame clones appear in the TCRdb table, and some are missing; sequencing was by immunoSEQ multiplex PCR. The repertoire holds 2 million to 3 million clones, with more than 85% as singletons. The sequencing sample was made of naive CD4+ T cells from PBMCs. The subset: CD45RA+ positively selected. Receptors were obtained from a young man in good health. Some clones in this sample may be carry-over from other donors' samples.

This chain joins TRBV6-1 and TRBJ2-7, with D perhaps TRBD1 or TRBD2 (5 bases each). The CDR3 contains 14 residues. Germline CDR1 MNHNS, CDR2 SASEGT. The V end lost 5 bases, the J end lost 3 bases, and 14 bases lay between the germline ends. Here the CDR3 reads CASSTGTNLYEQYF. As DNA, the CDR3 is TGTGCCAGCAGTACCGGGACCAACCTCTACGAGCAGTACTTC.

Comment on this clone: Other DNA sequences in this sample translate to the same CDR3. The chain uses TRBV5-1 and TRBJ2-7, with D perhaps TRBD1 (5 bases). Germline CDR1 and CDR2: SGHRS and YFSETQ. The V and J ends lost 4 bases and 1 base respectively, with 9 bases between them. This CDR3 region has 13 residues. CDR3 nucleotides: TGCGCCAGCAGCGCTGACAGTTCCTACGAGCAGTACTTC. This translates into CASSADSSYEQYF. Looking up the rest from reference TRBV5-1 and TRBJ2-7 gives the full variable domain: KAGVTQTPRYLIKTRGQQVTLSCSPISGHRSVSWYQQTPGQGLQFLFEYFSETQRNKGNFPGRFSGRQFSNSRSEMNVSTLELGDSALYLCASSADSSYEQYFGPGTRLTVT.

The chain uses TRBV5-1 and TRBJ2-7; D possibly corresponds to TRBD1 (6 bases). Deletions cut 3 bases from V and 4 bases from J, with 17 bases between. Germline CDR1 SGHRS, CDR2 YFSETQ. The CDR3 runs to 15 residues. The CDR3 protein is CASSSGQGTPYEQYF. The CDR3 region has the DNA TGCGCCAGCAGCTCGGGTCAGGGGACGCCTTACGAGCAGTACTTC.

A single count supports this clone. The rearrangement joins TRBV2 to TRBJ2-5; TRBD1 or TRBD2 may be the D gene (5 bases each). The CDR3 totals 15 residues. Germline V gene data show CDR1 as SNHLY and CDR2 as FYNNEI. Trimming took 6 bases from V and 0 from J, leaving 14 bases between them. CDR3 DNA: TGTGCCAGCAGACCTTGGAGAGGGGACCAAGAGACCCAGTACTTC. This codes for CASRPWRGDQETQYF. The full variable domain, completed using reference TRBV2 and TRBJ2-5, is EPEVTQTPSHQVTQMGQEVILRCVPISNHLYFYWYRQILGQKVEFLVSFYNNEISEKSEIFDDQFSVERPDGSNFTLKIRSTKLEDSAMYFCASRPWRGDQETQYFGPGTRLLVL.

The gene calls are TRBV18 and TRBJ2-1; 10 bases are shared with TRBD1. Germline trimming cut 2 bases from V and 7 bases from J; bases unmatched to any gene: 17. The CDR3 length is 19 residues. CDR1 is KGHSH, CDR2 LQKENI, per germline. Here the CDR3 reads CASSPNINPGQGSSNEQFF. The DNA for the CDR3 is TGTGCCAGCTCACCAAATATAAACCCGGGACAGGGGTCAAGTAATGAGCAGTTCTTC.

This chain joins TRBV7-9 and TRBJ1-6, with D perhaps TRBD1 (5 bases). V was cut by 10 bases and J by 6 bases, with 16 bases left in between. The V gene's germline CDR1 is SEHNR and CDR2 FQNEAQ (reference sequence). This CDR3 has 14 amino acids. The CDR3 bases are TGTGCCACCTCACTGCAGGGCATTAATTCACCCCTCCACTTT. Translated: CATSLQGINSPLHF.

J is TRBJ2-2 and V is TRBV15; 8 bases align to TRBD1. Germline CDR1 reads LNHNV; CDR2 reads YYDKDF (reference sequence). The CDR3 consists of 17 residues. Germline trimming cut 0 bases from V and 5 bases from J; bases unmatched to any gene: 8. CDR3 DNA: TGTGCCACCAGCAGAGACAGGGGGCAAGAGGGTACCGGGGAGCTGTTTTTT. It codes for CATSRDRGQEGTGELFF.

This clone showed up just once. The DNA of the CDR3 is TGCGCCAGCAGCTTGGAGGGCTTCTATAATGAAAAACTGTTTTTT. It translates to CASSLEGFYNEKLFF. The rearrangement uses TRBV5-1 and TRBJ1-4; D uncertain. The CDR3 spans 15 residues. Germline V gene lookup returns CDR1 SGHRS and CDR2 YFSETQ. V dropped 0 bases and J dropped 4 bases, with 10 bases sitting between them.

The V and J genes are TRBV6-5 and TRBJ1-2; D uncertain. CDR1 is MNHEY and CDR2 is SVGAGI in the germline V gene. Trimming left V 1 base short and J 5 bases short, with 11 bases between. The CDR3 is 14 amino acids. This CDR3 is CASSYFSAGYGYTF. As DNA, the CDR3 is TGTGCCAGCAGTTACTTCAGTGCAGGATATGGCTACACCTTC.

The gene calls are TRBV6-5 and TRBJ2-2, with 7 positions matching TRBD2. Trimming at V came to 6 bases and at J to 9 bases, leaving 13 bases not matched to a gene. CDR1 is MNHEY and CDR2 is SVGAGI in the germline V gene. The CDR3 has 15 amino acids. CDR3 bases: TGTGCCAGCAGCCCCAGGGACTACCCGGCCCGGGAGCTGTTTTTT. It encodes CASSPRDYPARELFF.

The rearrangement uses TRBV27 and TRBJ2-1, with D tentatively TRBD2 (5 bases). The V gene lost 5 bases and the J gene lost 2 bases, with 16 bases spanning the gap. This CDR3 contains 16 residues. CDR1 is MNHEY and CDR2 is SMNVEV in the germline V gene (reference sequence). The CDR3 region is CASSQYQRTTYNEQFF. The CDR3 DNA sequence: TGTGCCAGCAGTCAATACCAGCGGACCACCTACAATGAGCAGTTCTTC.

V gene TRBV4-1 combines with J gene TRBJ2-3; D possibly uses TRBD1 or TRBD2 (6 bases each). CDR1 is MGHRA, CDR2 YSYEKL, per germline. The CDR3 has 18 amino acids. Trimming shortened V by 1 base and J by 3 bases, and 20 bases separated the two germline ends. CDR3 amino acids: CASSQGDGGRSPTDTQYF. In DNA form, the CDR3 reads TGCGCCAGCAGCCAAGGGGATGGGGGGCGCAGCCCAACAGATACGCAGTATTTT.

The chain uses TRBV28 and TRBJ2-7; D uncertain. Germline CDR1 MDHEN, CDR2 SYDVKM. This CDR3 has 14 amino acids. The V end lost 3 bases, the J end lost 3 bases, and 12 bases lay between the germline ends. This CDR3 is CASSLGSRLYEQYF. CDR3 nucleotide sequence: TGTGCCAGCAGTTTGGGCAGCAGACTCTACGAGCAGTACTTC.

Regarding this clone: The same CDR3 arises from other DNA sequences in this sample as well. V and J are TRBV5-1 and TRBJ1-5, with D unclear. Trimming took off 0 bases at V and 7 bases at J, with 8 bases between the two ends. The CDR3 spans 13 residues. Germline CDR1 is SGHRS and CDR2 is YFSETQ. This chain's CDR3 is CASSLGEGQPQHF. CDR3 bases: TGCGCCAGCAGCTTGGGGGAGGGCCAGCCCCAGCATTTT.

The rearrangement joins TRBV6-1 to TRBJ2-4, with TRBD2 as a possible D gene (7 bases). Germline V gene data show CDR1 as MNHNS and CDR2 as SASEGT. V lost 1 base to trimming and J lost 0 bases, with 16 bases between them. There are 18 residues in the CDR3. The CDR3 is CASSEESRGALAKNIQYF. The DNA of the CDR3 is TGTGCCAGCAGTGAAGAAAGTCGGGGGGCTTTAGCCAAAAACATTCAGTACTTC.

The chain links TRBV5-1 to TRBJ2-7, with D maybe TRBD2 (6 bases). This CDR3 is built from 14 residues. The V and J ends lost 0 bases and 3 bases respectively, with 10 bases between them. Germline V gene sequence: CDR1 SGHRS, CDR2 YFSETQ. For the CDR3, the DNA is TGCGCCAGCAGCTTGGAAGTCGGGAGCTACGAGCAGTACTTC. It yields the protein CASSLEVGSYEQYF. The whole variable domain, filled in from reference TRBV5-1 and TRBJ2-7, reads KAGVTQTPRYLIKTRGQQVTLSCSPISGHRSVSWYQQTPGQGLQFLFEYFSETQRNKGNFPGRFSGRQFSNSRSEMNVSTLELGDSALYLCASSLEVGSYEQYFGPGTRLTVT.

The V gene is TRBV5-5, the J gene TRBJ2-2; 10 bases fit TRBD2. Trimming cost V 4 bases and J 1 base; bases outside gene matches: 13. The CDR3 contains 19 residues. Germline V CDR1 and CDR2: SGHKS, YYEKEE (reference sequence). CDR3 nucleotides: TGTGCCAGCAGCCGAACGGGGACTAGCGCGTTGCGGAACACCGGGGAGCTGTTTTTT. It yields the protein CASSRTGTSALRNTGELFF.

The rearrangement links TRBV4-1 to TRBJ2-7, with a weak D call TRBD2 (5 bases). V was trimmed by 0 bases and J by 6 bases, leaving 18 bases between them. The germline CDR1 and CDR2 sequences are MGHRA and YSYEKL. CDR3 length: 16 residues. The DNA for the CDR3 is TGCGCCAGCAGCCAAGATATGGACGGCGAGGGTGGCGAGCAGTACTTC. Its protein product is CASSQDMDGEGGEQYF.

This clone was observed once. Here the CDR3 reads CASSLGRTGDAGTEAFF. The CDR3 DNA reads as TGTGCCAGCTCCCTGGGACGGACAGGGGACGCGGGCACTGAAGCTTTCTTT. The genes are TRBV18 and TRBJ1-1; 9 bases fit TRBD1. Unmatched junction bases numbered 15, after V lost 6 bases and J lost 4 bases. This CDR3 has 17 residues. In germline, CDR1 is KGHSH, CDR2 LQKENI.

This rearrangement joins TRBV9 to TRBJ2-1, with D hard to call. This CDR3 is 13 amino acids long. V lost 7 bases and J lost 6, with 14 bases in between. CDR1 SGDLS and CDR2 YYNGEE come from the germline V gene. CDR3: CASSRVSGNEQFF. In DNA form, the CDR3 reads TGTGCCAGCTCCCGTGTGTCGGGCAATGAGCAGTTCTTC.

V and J are TRBV5-1 and TRBJ1-1; D call uncertain. V lost 3 bases and J lost 3, with 15 bases in between. The CDR3 runs 15 residues. Germline V gives CDR1 SGHRS, CDR2 YFSETQ. CDR3 nucleotides: TGCGCCAGCAGCTCCTCCAGTAAGTGGGACACTGAAGCTTTCTTT. Protein product: CASSSSSKWDTEAFF.

The chain is built from TRBV5-6 and TRBJ1-2; D possibly corresponds to TRBD1 (5 bases). The V end was cut by 3 bases, the J end by 7 bases, with 22 bases between. This CDR3 comprises 16 residues. Germline CDR1 and CDR2: SGHDT and YYEEEE. CDR3 coding DNA: TGTGCCAGCAGCTATATGGGGACGGCTTCGGGCAGTGGCTACACCTTC. Residues: CASSYMGTASGSGYTF.

This rearrangement joins TRBV6-5 to TRBJ2-7, with no clear D. Germline V gene data show CDR1 as MNHEY and CDR2 as SVGAGI. This CDR3 is built from 14 residues. V gave up 2 bases and J gave up 4 bases, with 12 bases separating them. The CDR3 DNA reads TGTGCCAGCAGTTACAAGGGTCGCACTTACGAGCAGTACTTC. Its protein is CASSYKGRTYEQYF.

The CDR3 loop is CASARVGGSDEETQYF. CDR3 DNA sequence: TGTGCCAGCGCCCGGGTAGGGGGGAGCGATGAAGAGACCCAGTACTTC. The rearrangement joins TRBV9 to TRBJ2-5, with D perhaps matching TRBD1 or TRBD2 (6 bases each). This CDR3 is 16 amino acids long. Germline-derived CDR1 and CDR2 are SGDLS and YYNGEE. V lost 7 bases and J lost 3, with 22 bases in between.

CDR3 region: CASLVGGQRGNQPQHF. CDR3 in DNA: TGTGCCAGCCTCGTTGGGGGCCAGCGCGGAAATCAGCCCCAGCATTTT. This sequence joins TRBV28 and TRBJ1-5; D possibly corresponds to TRBD1 (6 bases). The CDR3 has 16 amino acids. V lost 8 bases and J 4 bases, leaving 21 bases between the germline ends. CDR1 and CDR2 from the germline V gene are MDHEN and SYDVKM.

The chain carries TRBV9 and TRBJ1-1; D not resolved. Trimming took 1 base from V and 0 from J, leaving 7 bases between them. Germline values: CDR1 SGDLS, CDR2 YYNGEE. The CDR3 is made up of 14 amino acids. CDR3 amino acids: CASSVTTLNTEAFF. Written as DNA, the CDR3 is TGTGCCAGCAGCGTAACTACCCTGAACACTGAAGCTTTCTTT.

This clone was seen only once. Written as DNA, the CDR3 is TGTGCCAGCAGCAGAAGAGGGGCAGGGGGCACTGAAGCTTTCTTT. It encodes CASSRRGAGGTEAFF. The J gene is TRBJ1-1, the V gene TRBV9, with TRBD1 identical over 7 bases. This CDR3 has 15 amino acids. J was trimmed by 4 bases and V by 4 bases; bases with no gene match: 10. The germline CDR1 and CDR2 sequences are SGDLS and YYNGEE.

The chain combines TRBV5-1 with TRBJ2-1; 13 bases are a match to TRBD2. Trimming took 2 bases from V and 9 from J; bases not matched to a gene: 5. The CDR3 sequence is 15 residues long. Germline CDR1 and CDR2: SGHRS and YFSETQ. The CDR3 is CASSLGTSGATEQFF. DNA of the CDR3: TGCGCCAGCAGCTTAGGGACTAGCGGGGCTACTGAGCAGTTCTTC.

This chain joins TRBV6-1 and TRBJ1-4; perhaps TRBD1 as D (6 bases). The CDR3 is 16 amino acids. The germline gives CDR1 MNHNS, CDR2 SASEGT. The V end lost 0 bases, the J end lost 8 bases, and 16 bases lay between the germline ends. CDR3 amino acids: CASSEAPPGVGEKLFF. CDR3 in DNA: TGTGCCAGCAGTGAAGCCCCCCCAGGGGTTGGGGAAAAACTGTTTTTT.

The genes are TRBV5-4 and TRBJ2-3, with 7 bases that match TRBD2. This CDR3 contains 16 residues. V dropped 4 bases and J dropped 4; count of bases not matched to a gene: 12. Germline V gene data show CDR1 as SGHNT and CDR2 as YYREEE (reference sequence). CDR3 region: CASSPKAGIRADTQYF. CDR3 coding DNA: TGTGCCAGCAGCCCAAAAGCGGGAATAAGGGCAGATACGCAGTATTTT.